This T cell receptor (beta chain) was sequenced in a study of spatial heterogeneity in lung cancer (dated by TCRdb to between 2018 and 2021). With regard to the full study: Beta-chain transcripts were consistently detected in greater numbers than alpha-chain transcripts, which likely reflected higher beta-chain transcript abundance. In the raw uncorrected reads, each unique combination of TCR and UMI appeared more than ten times on average. In non-small cell lung cancer, the study made a quantitative comparison of TCR alpha and beta repertoires among multiple tumor regions, matched nontumor lung and blood. TCR repertoire features were related to nonsynonymous mutation counts determined by whole-exome sequencing of tumor tissue. At surgery, roughly 220 tumor regions, around 68 matched nontumor lung samples and 56 PBMC samples were TCR-sequenced for both alpha and beta chains.

The germline V end is reduced by 0 bases and the J end by 9 bases; junction bases left unmatched: 4. The CDR3 has 14 amino acids, counting the end cysteine and phenylalanine. The sequence is cut down to CDR3 DNA, 42 bases in frame from base 1. Via the germline V gene, CDR1 is SGHRS and CDR2 YFSETQ. Broad study findings and their caveats: Ubiquitous expanded tumor TCRs were detected in blood more often at tumor resection than at routine follow-up. Confirming at a functional level the hypothesis that regional TCRs recognize regional mutations was considered to require additional single-cell paired TCR alpha and beta sequencing.

The time point label, as the study defines it: sample taken at primary tumor resection. The donors were some 72 patients from the lung TRACERx cohort who had early-stage, untreated non-small cell lung cancer. TCR sequencing used whole RNA extracted from tumor and nontumor lung tissue, or from cryopreserved PBMC samples, without cell sorting. Only patients with enough RNA available from two or more tumor regions were chosen for TCR sequencing. The library was built by means of 5' RACE. TCRdb lists the instrument as NextSeq 500. To allow correction of PCR and sequencing errors, the TCR library protocol tagged every TCR cDNA molecule with a unique molecular identifier. The original pipeline was this. TCR identification, UMI-based error correction and CDR3 extraction were all carried out with Decombinator tools. TCRs above a frequency of 2 per 1,000, corresponding to the top 1% of the tumor frequency distribution, were defined as expanded. Each repertoire was subsampled 100 times to 5,000 TCRs, after which Renyi diversity was computed with the R vegan package. To build CDR3 similarity networks, amino acid triplet string-kernel similarity was used, and CDR3s were connected when their pairwise similarity was above 0.82. TCRdb reran the public reads through fastp at Q25 and MiXCR, keeping productive beta chains. Each CDR3 protein gets just one entry, which takes the most common genes and DNA from the rows behind it. These V and J calls rely on TCRdb rather than the paper's analysis. The sample table lists tens of thousands of distinct CDR3 sequences, approximately 12% of them with a count of one. More than 40% of the sample lies in the top ten.

In its sample, this clonotype was seen a few times. What antigen it recognizes has not been identified. No much larger clonotype is one base removed from it; base qualities were not supplied. The V and J segments used are TRBV5-1 and TRBJ2-1; 9 bases in the middle match TRBD2. The specimen comprised PBMCs, sampled at surgery. The source of this sequence is a male donor with early-stage non-small cell lung cancer. Here is the DNA: TGCGCCAGCAGCTTGGGGACTAGCGCTGGTGAGCAGTTCTTC. Translation gives CASSLGTSAGEQFF. The CDR3, completed at both ends by the reference TRBV5-1 and TRBJ2-1 genes, gives the full variable domain KAGVTQTPRYLIKTRGQQVTLSCSPISGHRSVSWYQQTPGQGLQFLFEYFSETQRNKGNFPGRFSGRQFSNSRSEMNVSTLELGDSALYLCASSLGTSAGEQFFGPGTRLTVL.